Listed below are T cell receptor beta chains from one sample, sequenced in a study of identical twins. Each CDR3 protein gets one entry after TCRdb re-called the 5' RACE reads with MiXCR. The sample includes under 300,000 distinct CDR3 sequences, approximately 12% of them seen just once. This same sample was also taken into another study, of yellow fever vaccine responses in identical twins.

The sample consisted of memory (CD45RO+) T cells sorted from blood. Receptors originate from a woman aged 18-29 years in good health. CDR3s include the opening cysteine and the closing phenylalanine or tryptophan. The D gene is left open where the match is weak. Size is omitted from some rows. Given values are once, few, many or a class for expanded clones.

J | D | V | size | DNA | CDR3
TRBJ2-7 | . | TRBV10-3 | . | TGTGCCATCACAGGGGGGAACTCCTACGAGCAGTACTTC | CAITGGNSYEQYF
TRBJ2-7 | TRBD1 | TRBV13 | once | TGTGCCAGCAAGCCTGGGACAGGGGCCTACGAGCGGTACTTC | CASKPGTGAYERYF
TRBJ2-7 | . | TRBV20-1 | . | TGCAGTGCTAGCCCGGGTTACGAGCAGTACTTC | CSASPGYEQYF
TRBJ2-7 | TRBD2 | TRBV27 | few | TGTGCCAGCAGTTCAGGACTAGCGGGAGTGGTACAGTACTTC | CASSSGLAGVVQYF
TRBJ2-7 | . | TRBV5-1 | many | TGCGCCAGCAGCTTAACTAGAGACTACGAGCAGTACTTC | CASSLTRDYEQYF
TRBJ2-3 | . | TRBV12-3/TRBV12-4 | . | TGTGCCAGCAGTGGAGGCGGAGATACGCAGTATTTT | CASSGGGDTQYF
TRBJ1-6 | . | TRBV28 | . | TGTGCCAGCAGTACGGGGAATAATAATTCACCCCTCCACTTT | CASSTGNNNSPLHF
TRBJ1-3 | . | TRBV12-3/TRBV12-4 | few | TGTGCCAGCAGGGCACCGGGCCTTGGAAACACCATATATTTT | CASRAPGLGNTIYF
TRBJ2-5 | . | TRBV6-6 | . | TGTGCCAGCAAGGATAGTAACCAAGAGACCCAGTACTTC | CASKDSNQETQYF
TRBJ2-7 | TRBD1 | TRBV7-2 | . | TGTGCCAGCAGCCCCGGCCGGGACAGGGACTACGAGCAGTACTTC | CASSPGRDRDYEQYF
TRBJ2-6 | TRBD1 | TRBV18 | many | TGTGCCAGCTCACCCGGGACAGGGGTCTCTGGGGCCAACGTCCTGACTTTC | CASSPGTGVSGANVLTF
TRBJ2-1 | TRBD1 | TRBV7-9 | few | TGTGCCAGCAGCGGGGACAGCACCTACAATGAGCAGTTCTTC | CASSGDSTYNEQFF
TRBJ2-3 | TRBD1 | TRBV7-9 | . | TGTGCCAGCAGCCCCAGGGTAGGGGGCGCAGATACGCAGTATTTT | CASSPRVGGADTQYF
TRBJ1-1 | . | TRBV5-6 | . | TGTGCCAGCACCGCAGTCCACAGGACTGCGGTTTTCTTT | CASTAVHRTAVFF
TRBJ2-7 | TRBD1 | TRBV6-1 | . | TGTGCCAGCAGTCCTTCCGACAGGGGAGTGATCAACGAGCAGTACTTC | CASSPSDRGVINEQYF
TRBJ2-7 | . | TRBV4-3 | many | TGCGCCAGCAGCGAATATTTAGGCCCTTACGAGCAGTACTTC | CASSEYLGPYEQYF
TRBJ2-5 | TRBD2 | TRBV9 | few | TGTGCCAGCAGCCCCCGCGGTAGCGGGGGGGACATCCAAGAGACCCAGTACTTC | CASSPRGSGGDIQETQYF
TRBJ1-4 | . | TRBV20-1 | few | TGCAGTGCTAGGAGGAGGGGAGCAACTAATGAAAAACTGTTTTTT | CSARRRGATNEKLFF
TRBJ1-2 | TRBD1 | TRBV7-2 | . | TGTGCCAGCAGCCCACAGGGGGCTGGCTACACCTTC | CASSPQGAGYTF
TRBJ2-7 | . | TRBV15 | . | TGTGCCACCAGCAGAGATCTCGGGGGCTCCTACGAGCAGTACTTC | CATSRDLGGSYEQYF
TRBJ2-3 | . | TRBV20-1 | few | TGCAGCGTGTCCACAGATACGCAGTATTTT | CSVSTDTQYF
TRBJ2-1 | . | TRBV20-1 | many | TGCAGTGCTGCCGGACTCTGGAGCTCCTACAATGAGCAGTTCTTC | CSAAGLWSSYNEQFF
TRBJ2-3 | TRBD2 | TRBV14 | few | TGTGCCAGCAGGTTTGGGCCCCCGGGGGGGACCGCAGATACGCAGTATTTT | CASRFGPPGGTADTQYF
TRBJ2-3 | . | TRBV7-3 | . | TGTGCCAGCAGCTTATATCAAATTCCAGATACGCAGTATTTT | CASSLYQIPDTQYF
TRBJ2-4 | TRBD2 | TRBV4-3 | few | TGCGCCAGCAGCCCTAGCGGCCTAGCCAAAAACATTCAGTACTTC | CASSPSGLAKNIQYF
TRBJ1-2 | TRBD1 | TRBV29-1 | few | TGCAGCATCACGACAGGGACCTATGGCTACACCTTC | CSITTGTYGYTF
TRBJ2-7 | . | TRBV20-1 | many | TGCAGTGCTAGCAGGGGTCGCTCCTACGAGCAGTACTTC | CSASRGRSYEQYF
TRBJ2-3 | TRBD1 | TRBV6-5 | . | TGTGCCAGCAGTAACATAAGGGGGCAAGTTGGAGATACGCAGTATTTT | CASSNIRGQVGDTQYF
TRBJ1-5 | TRBD1 | TRBV27 | . | TGTGCCAGCCAGGGACAGGGCGGGCAGCCCCAGCATTTT | CASQGQGGQPQHF
TRBJ2-2 | . | TRBV6-2/TRBV6-3 | . | TGTGCCAGCAGTAAACAGGGTGCCGGGGAGCTGTTTTTT | CASSKQGAGELFF
TRBJ1-5 | TRBD1 | TRBV28 | . | TGTGCCAGCAGTTTGTCGACAGGGGCTGGCAATCAGCCCCAGCATTTT | CASSLSTGAGNQPQHF
TRBJ1-2 | . | TRBV6-1 | . | TGTGCCAGCAGTACCCGTCCCGGGAACTATGGCTACACCTTC | CASSTRPGNYGYTF